A selection of T cell receptor beta chains follows, all from one sample in a study of OX40 agonist ivuxolimab in advanced cancers. The data were produced by immunoSEQ multiplex PCR, yet TCRdb's version contains in-frame clones alone and is incomplete. The sample lists tens of thousands of clones; 85% to 90% were seen once. The input for sequencing was CD4+ or CD8+ T cells sorted from blood, taken in a trial of the OX40 agonist ivuxolimab. These receptors were taken from an adult with an advanced solid tumor such as melanoma, head and neck, liver or kidney cancer. Each CDR3 is given with its conserved first and last residue. Each record gives: clone size, V gene, J gene, D gene, CDR3 protein, CDR3 DNA. D genes are given only for firm matches. Size values are once, few and many counts, or a class for expanded clones, and some rows have none.

clone size: .
V gene: TRBV27
J gene: TRBJ2-5
D gene: .
CDR3 protein: CASSFFGPPDKKETQYF
CDR3 DNA: TGTGCCAGCAGTTTTTTCGGGCCCCCAGACAAAAAAGAGACCCAGTACTTC

clone size: .
V gene: TRBV27
J gene: TRBJ2-5
D gene: TRBD2
CDR3 protein: CASSWGTSLQETQYF
CDR3 DNA: TGTGCCAGCAGTTGGGGGACTAGTCTACAAGAGACCCAGTACTTC

clone size: .
V gene: TRBV6-5
J gene: TRBJ2-1
D gene: .
CDR3 protein: CASSYAGANEQFF
CDR3 DNA: TGTGCCAGCAGTTACGCAGGGGCGAATGAGCAGTTCTTC

clone size: few
V gene: TRBV7-2
J gene: TRBJ2-7
D gene: TRBD1
CDR3 protein: CASSSSTGTYEQYF
CDR3 DNA: TGTGCCAGCAGCTCTTCGACAGGGACCTACGAGCAGTACTTC

clone size: .
V gene: TRBV5-4
J gene: TRBJ2-6
D gene: .
CDR3 protein: CASSPGFRDSGANVLTF
CDR3 DNA: TGTGCCAGCAGTCCCGGGTTCCGAGACTCTGGGGCCAACGTCCTGACTTTC

clone size: .
V gene: TRBV27
J gene: TRBJ2-3
D gene: .
CDR3 protein: CATNPPGRPQGGYGTQYF
CDR3 DNA: TGTGCCACCAACCCTCCCGGTAGACCGCAAGGCGGTTACGGTACGCAGTATTTT

clone size: .
V gene: TRBV11-2
J gene: TRBJ1-3
D gene: .
CDR3 protein: CASSLSGVTGNTIYF
CDR3 DNA: TGTGCCAGCAGCTTGTCAGGGGTTACTGGAAACACCATATATTTT

clone size: few
V gene: TRBV7-2
J gene: TRBJ2-1
D gene: .
CDR3 protein: CASSTRDNEQFF
CDR3 DNA: TGTGCCAGCAGCACCCGGGACAATGAGCAGTTCTTC

clone size: few
V gene: TRBV30
J gene: TRBJ1-6
D gene: .
CDR3 protein: CAWSREGRNSPLHF
CDR3 DNA: TGTGCCTGGAGCCGGGAGGGACGAAATTCACCCCTCCACTTT

clone size: .
V gene: TRBV9
J gene: TRBJ2-3
D gene: .
CDR3 protein: CASSVGAERADTQYF
CDR3 DNA: TGTGCCAGCAGCGTAGGTGCTGAGCGCGCAGATACGCAGTATTTT

clone size: once
V gene: TRBV15
J gene: TRBJ1-3
D gene: .
CDR3 protein: CATSRGKSSPSGNTIYF
CDR3 DNA: TGTGCCACCAGCAGAGGTAAAAGTAGCCCCTCTGGAAACACCATATATTTT

clone size: .
V gene: TRBV2
J gene: TRBJ1-4
D gene: .
CDR3 protein: CASSAQQGLNEKLFF
CDR3 DNA: TGTGCCAGCAGTGCTCAACAGGGCCTTAATGAAAAACTGTTTTTT

clone size: once
V gene: TRBV5-4
J gene: TRBJ2-1
D gene: .
CDR3 protein: CASSGGRGGEDEQFF
CDR3 DNA: TGTGCCAGCAGCGGGGGCCGCGGGGGAGAAGATGAGCAGTTCTTC

clone size: .
V gene: TRBV27
J gene: TRBJ1-5
D gene: TRBD1
CDR3 protein: CASSLSPRTGGGQPQHF
CDR3 DNA: TGTGCCAGCAGTTTATCGCCCCGGACAGGGGGCGGTCAGCCCCAGCATTTT

clone size: .
V gene: TRBV19
J gene: TRBJ2-1
D gene: .
CDR3 protein: CASSIPAGGRGNEQFF
CDR3 DNA: TGTGCCAGTAGTATACCCGCCGGGGGGCGCGGTAATGAGCAGTTCTTC

clone size: .
V gene: TRBV10-1
J gene: TRBJ2-7
D gene: .
CDR3 protein: CASSGGDLKYEQYF
CDR3 DNA: TGCGCCAGCAGTGGGGGGGACTTGAAATACGAGCAGTACTTC

clone size: .
V gene: TRBV11-2
J gene: TRBJ1-5
D gene: .
CDR3 protein: CASSEGNRGGNQPQHF
CDR3 DNA: TGTGCCAGCAGCGAAGGGAACCGGGGGGGCAATCAGCCCCAGCATTTT

clone size: .
V gene: TRBV10-3
J gene: TRBJ2-7
D gene: .
CDR3 protein: CATRGQQESYEQYF
CDR3 DNA: TGTGCCACCAGGGGTCAACAGGAATCCTACGAGCAGTACTTC

clone size: .
V gene: TRBV7-2
J gene: TRBJ1-1
D gene: .
CDR3 protein: CASSSQGGAGTEAFF
CDR3 DNA: TGTGCCAGCAGCTCACAAGGAGGGGCCGGCACTGAAGCTTTCTTT

clone size: .
V gene: TRBV5-1
J gene: TRBJ1-2
D gene: .
CDR3 protein: CASSFSQAPYGYTF
CDR3 DNA: TGCGCCAGCAGCTTTTCCCAGGCTCCCTATGGCTACACCTTC

clone size: .
V gene: TRBV2
J gene: TRBJ1-2
D gene: TRBD1
CDR3 protein: CASSEAQGTGEGYTF
CDR3 DNA: TGTGCCAGCAGTGAAGCGCAGGGGACAGGGGAGGGCTACACCTTC

clone size: .
V gene: TRBV7-2
J gene: TRBJ2-2
D gene: TRBD1
CDR3 protein: CAIPADSWGLGTGSGELFF
CDR3 DNA: TGTGCCATCCCTGCCGATTCGTGGGGCTTGGGGACAGGGTCCGGGGAGCTGTTTTTT

clone size: .
V gene: TRBV6-6
J gene: TRBJ2-5
D gene: .
CDR3 protein: CASTWGGLQETQYF
CDR3 DNA: TGTGCCAGCACCTGGGGTGGACTACAAGAGACCCAGTACTTC

clone size: .
V gene: TRBV7-3
J gene: TRBJ1-5
D gene: .
CDR3 protein: CASSVRGGGNQPQHF
CDR3 DNA: TGTGCCAGCAGCGTCAGGGGTGGGGGCAATCAGCCCCAGCATTTT

clone size: .
V gene: TRBV7-6
J gene: TRBJ1-1
D gene: TRBD1
CDR3 protein: CASSPQGAVGTEAFF
CDR3 DNA: TGTGCCAGCAGCCCGCAGGGGGCGGTAGGGACTGAAGCTTTCTTT

clone size: once
V gene: TRBV30
J gene: TRBJ1-1
D gene: .
CDR3 protein: CAWSEFHGDLLSQGTEAFF
CDR3 DNA: TGTGCCTGGAGTGAGTTTCATGGGGATCTTCTTTCTCAGGGCACTGAAGCTTTCTTT

clone size: .
V gene: TRBV5-1
J gene: TRBJ2-7
D gene: .
CDR3 protein: CASSLEVGREQYF
CDR3 DNA: TGCGCCAGCAGCTTGGAGGTAGGGCGCGAGCAGTACTTC

clone size: .
V gene: TRBV5-6
J gene: TRBJ1-5
D gene: .
CDR3 protein: CASSLDGVGNQPQHF
CDR3 DNA: TGTGCCAGCAGCTTAGATGGAGTGGGCAATCAGCCCCAGCATTTT

clone size: .
V gene: TRBV5-6
J gene: TRBJ2-2
D gene: TRBD1
CDR3 protein: CASSRTGSGELFF
CDR3 DNA: TGTGCCAGCAGCAGGACAGGGTCCGGGGAGCTGTTTTTT

clone size: .
V gene: TRBV5-6
J gene: TRBJ2-3
D gene: .
CDR3 protein: CASSLGHGRDTQYF
CDR3 DNA: TGTGCCAGCAGCTTGGGACATGGGAGAGATACGCAGTATTTT

clone size: once
V gene: TRBV6-6
J gene: TRBJ2-7
D gene: .
CDR3 protein: CASSLDHYEQYF
CDR3 DNA: TGTGCCAGCAGCCTTGATCACTACGAGCAGTACTTC

clone size: .
V gene: TRBV4-3
J gene: TRBJ2-3
D gene: TRBD1
CDR3 protein: CASSQALTGVITDTQYF
CDR3 DNA: TGCGCCAGCAGCCAAGCCCTGACAGGGGTGATCACAGATACGCAGTATTTT

clone size: .
V gene: TRBV7-2
J gene: TRBJ2-5
D gene: .
CDR3 protein: CASSFRGGVGTQYF
CDR3 DNA: TGTGCCAGCAGCTTTCGAGGAGGAGTTGGGACCCAGTACTTC

clone size: .
V gene: TRBV29-1
J gene: TRBJ2-5
D gene: .
CDR3 protein: CSVGWEGETQYF
CDR3 DNA: TGCAGCGTTGGGTGGGAAGGGGAGACCCAGTACTTC

clone size: .
V gene: TRBV7-2
J gene: TRBJ2-7
D gene: .
CDR3 protein: CASSLRRGDEQYF
CDR3 DNA: TGTGCCAGCAGCCTCCGTCGAGGGGACGAGCAGTACTTC

clone size: .
V gene: TRBV19
J gene: TRBJ1-3
D gene: TRBD1
CDR3 protein: CASSDGTATGNTIYF
CDR3 DNA: TGTGCCAGTAGCGACGGGACAGCGACTGGAAACACCATATATTTT

clone size: .
V gene: TRBV7-6
J gene: TRBJ1-1
D gene: TRBD1
CDR3 protein: CASSLGQGSAEAFF
CDR3 DNA: TGTGCCAGCAGCCTAGGACAGGGGAGCGCTGAAGCTTTCTTT

clone size: .
V gene: TRBV5-1
J gene: TRBJ2-1
D gene: .
CDR3 protein: CASSLVTDNEQFF
CDR3 DNA: TGCGCCAGCAGCTTGGTCACAGACAATGAGCAGTTCTTC

clone size: .
V gene: TRBV14
J gene: TRBJ2-5
D gene: TRBD1
CDR3 protein: CASRKQGGETQYF
CDR3 DNA: TGTGCCAGCAGGAAACAGGGGGGAGAGACCCAGTACTTC

clone size: .
V gene: TRBV5-1
J gene: TRBJ1-4
D gene: TRBD1
CDR3 protein: CASSLGTGHNEKLFF
CDR3 DNA: TGCGCCAGCAGCTTAGGGACAGGCCATAATGAAAAACTGTTTTTT

clone size: .
V gene: TRBV30
J gene: TRBJ1-1
D gene: .
CDR3 protein: CAWSAEVNTEAFF
CDR3 DNA: TGTGCCTGGAGTGCGGAGGTGAACACTGAAGCTTTCTTT

clone size: .
V gene: TRBV7-8
J gene: TRBJ2-1
D gene: TRBD2
CDR3 protein: CASSPRTSGYNEQFF
CDR3 DNA: TGTGCCAGCAGCCCCCGGACTAGCGGGTACAATGAGCAGTTCTTC

clone size: .
V gene: TRBV4-1
J gene: TRBJ1-1
D gene: .
CDR3 protein: CASSQVGHRNTEAFF
CDR3 DNA: TGCGCCAGCAGCCAAGTGGGACACCGAAACACTGAAGCTTTCTTT